This T cell receptor beta chain is drawn from a study of graft-versus-host responses after intestinal transplantation. Study background: Recipients across the board were started on anti-thymocyte globulin induction, then kept on tacrolimus and steroids for approximately three years.

V was shortened by 5 bases and J by 2 bases, with 15 bases between the two germline ends. CDR1 LNHDA and CDR2 SQIVND come from the germline V gene (reference sequence). The CDR3 loop spans 15 amino acids. Study-level results: Within allografts, high graft-versus-host to host-versus-graft clonal ratios were seen among patients with graft-donor T cell macrochimerism.

TCRdb keeps only in-frame clones here, not all; method: immunoSEQ multiplex PCR. The sample includes 20,000 to 25,000 clones, 82% of them seen just once. Note on this clone: The target antigen is unknown.

Sequencing used unstimulated CD8+ T cells sorted from spleen or lymph node cells, obtained before transplant. The clonotype was recovered from a human donor who was the organ donor for an intestinal transplant. The rearrangement uses TRBV19 and TRBJ1-1; weak D call: TRBD1 (6 bases). This CDR3 is CASSPRAGGNTEAFF. DNA of the CDR3: TGTGCCAGTAGTCCCCGGGCCGGGGGCAACACTGAAGCTTTCTTT.